Shown below are 2 T cell receptor beta chains from a single sample sequenced in a study of T-cell memory formation after mild COVID-19. One entry per CDR3 protein, called by TCRdb with MiXCR from the 5' RACE reads. The sample shows about 320,000 distinct CDR3 sequences, about 13% of them seen only once. Input material: PBMCs or a T cell subset sorted from them (not recorded which). The receptors derive from a man between 18 and 29 years old who had mild COVID-19 (a few samples of this study predate the infection). Cell type and time point are not known.

This chain uses TRBV12-3 or TRBV12-4 with TRBJ2-4; D unclear. Trimming removed 2 bases from V and 7 bases from J, with 9 bases in between. This CDR3 comprises 13 residues. CDR3 loop: CASSLMRDNIQYF. The CDR3 DNA follows: TGTGCCAGCAGTTTAATGAGAGATAACATTCAGTACTTC.

In its sample, this clonotype was seen many times. The chain uses TRBV27 and TRBJ1-1; D gene ambiguous. In germline, CDR1 is MNHEY, CDR2 SMNVEV (reference sequence). The V gene lost 4 bases and the J gene lost 3 bases, with 15 bases spanning the gap. The CDR3 totals 15 residues. CDR3 bases: TGTGCCAGCAGTTCTTATACGAGGGTACACACTGAAGCTTTCTTT. Amino acid sequence: CASSSYTRVHTEAFF.